One sample yielded the 23 T cell receptor beta chains listed below, sequenced in a study of CD8 T cells in ankylosing spondylitis. TCRdb analysed the 5' RACE reads with MiXCR anew, one entry per CDR3 protein. The sample lists about 220,000 distinct CDR3 sequences, roughly 24% seen once, with under 8% in the top ten. Source material: blood, either unsorted or a sorted T cell fraction (not recorded which). These receptors came from a male donor with ankylosing spondylitis or in good health (not recorded which).

The chain has TRBV10-3 and TRBJ2-7, with 11 bases matching TRBD1. V shed 11 bases and J 6 bases; nucleotides not matched to a gene: 9. This CDR3 contains 13 residues. Germline CDR1 and CDR2: ENHRY and SYGVKD. This chain's CDR3 is CASEGGTGGEQYF. CDR3 in DNA: TGTGCCTCAGAGGGTGGGACAGGGGGCGAGCAGTACTTC.

V is TRBV29-1 and J is TRBJ1-1; no clear D gene. With 4 bases removed from V and 4 bases from J, the gap between germline ends came to 13 bases. CDR1 and CDR2 (germline): SQVTM, ANQGSEA. CDR3 size: 13 residues. This chain's CDR3 is CSVVVQFGTEAFF. In nucleotides, the CDR3 is TGCAGCGTTGTGGTACAGTTTGGCACTGAAGCTTTCTTT.

There are a few counts of this clonotype. In nucleotides, the CDR3 is TGTGCCAGCAGCAAAGTCGCCGGGCTCGAGCAGTACTTC. It encodes CASSKVAGLEQYF. This chain connects TRBV21-1 to TRBJ2-7. TRBV21-1 corresponds to a pseudogene. The CDR3 extends over 13 amino acids.

In its sample, this clonotype was seen many times. The rearrangement uses TRBV12-3 or TRBV12-4 and TRBJ2-1; no clear D gene. With 5 bases removed from V and 0 bases from J, the gap between germline ends came to 14 bases. CDR3 length: 16 residues. CDR3 sequence reads: CASSPGRGASYNEQFF. CDR3 nucleotide sequence: TGTGCCAGCAGTCCAGGACGCGGTGCCTCCTACAATGAGCAGTTCTTC.

There are many counts of this clonotype. The DNA for the CDR3 is TGTGCCAGCAGCACCAGCTATAGCGGAACCGCAGGGGAGCAGTTCTTC. This encodes CASSTSYSGTAGEQFF. The genes are TRBV7-3 and TRBJ2-1; D might be TRBD2 (6 bases). This CDR3 is 16 amino acids long. Germline V CDR1 and CDR2: SGHTA, FQGTGA. The V and J ends lost 5 bases and 10 bases respectively, with 24 bases between them.

The table lists this clonotype with many counts. The rearrangement joins TRBV7-2 to TRBJ2-2; TRBD2 aligns across 8 bases. CDR1 and CDR2 (germline): SGHTA, FQGNSA. Trimming removed 2 bases from V and 2 bases from J; junction bases left unmatched: 4. There are 16 residues in the CDR3. In nucleotides, the CDR3 is TGTGCCAGCAGCTTAAACGGGAGGGGTAACACCGGGGAGCTGTTTTTT. Protein sequence: CASSLNGRGNTGELFF.

The sample holds many counts of this clonotype. The genes are TRBV11-2 and TRBJ2-1, with D possibly being TRBD2 (6 bases). There are 14 residues in the CDR3. Trimming removed 1 base at V and 9 bases at J, with 13 bases between. Germline V gives CDR1 SGHAT, CDR2 FQNNGV. CDR3 sequence reads: CASSLVPGVGEQFF. As DNA, the CDR3 is TGTGCCAGCAGCTTAGTCCCGGGAGTTGGTGAGCAGTTCTTC.

The CDR3 nucleotides read TGTGCCAGCAGTATTGGACTAGCGGGAGACAATGAGCAGTTCTTC. Its translation is CASSIGLAGDNEQFF. V and J are TRBV12-3 or TRBV12-4 and TRBJ2-1; 13 bases are a match to TRBD2. Losses at the gene ends were 5 bases for V and 5 bases for J; bases not matched to a gene: 3. The CDR3 totals 15 residues.

This clonotype was seen a handful of times. The chain couples TRBV29-1 to TRBJ2-1; TRBD2 matches 8 bases. CDR1 is SQVTM, CDR2 ANQGSEA, per germline. The CDR3 loop spans 15 amino acids. V was clipped by 1 base and J by 8 bases; unmatched bases: 10. CDR3 in amino acids: CSVEGSYSGDDEQFF. In nucleotides, the CDR3 is TGCAGCGTTGAAGGCAGTTATAGCGGGGATGATGAGCAGTTCTTC.

The rearrangement links TRBV4-1 to TRBJ2-5; tentative D call: TRBD2 (5 bases). Germline CDR1 is MGHRA and CDR2 is YSYEKL. The CDR3 sequence is 14 residues long. V was pared by 4 bases and J by 4 bases, with 13 bases between. CDR3 nucleotide sequence: TGCGCCAGCAGCCCCGAGAGAGGGAGAGAGACCCAGTACTTC. Protein product: CASSPERGRETQYF.

This clonotype came up a few times. V and J are TRBV10-3 and TRBJ2-3; 12 bases are a match to TRBD2. The CDR3 runs 18 residues. V shed 5 bases and J 0 bases; nucleotides not matched to a gene: 9. From germline, CDR1 is ENHRY and CDR2 SYGVKD. The CDR3: CAISRQAGLAGSTDTQYF. CDR3 DNA sequence: TGTGCCATCAGTCGGCAGGCGGGACTAGCGGGTAGCACAGATACGCAGTATTTT.

This clonotype came up many times. The V call is TRBV20-1, the J call TRBJ2-3; TRBD1 matches at 8 bases. Germline-derived CDR1 and CDR2 are DFQATT and SNEGSKA (reference sequence). The CDR3 contains 15 residues. Trimming removed 3 bases from V and 1 base from J; junction bases left unmatched: 6. CDR3 nucleotides: TGCAGTGCTAGGGGGTGGACAGGGCGCACAGATACGCAGTATTTT. Translating it yields CSARGWTGRTDTQYF.

V is TRBV15 and J is TRBJ2-1; D is uncertain. The CDR3 has 12 residues. Germline-derived CDR1 and CDR2 are LNHNV and YYDKDF (reference sequence). Trimming took 1 base from V and 7 from J, leaving 5 bases between them. CDR3: CATSRGENEQFF. The CDR3 nucleotides read TGTGCCACCAGCAGAGGGGAAAATGAGCAGTTCTTC.

This clonotype was observed at least ten times. This chain joins TRBV29-1 and TRBJ2-3; D is unclear. CDR3 length: 13 amino acids. Germline CDR1 is SQVTM and CDR2 is ANQGSEA. The V end lost 4 bases, the J end lost 0 bases, and 8 bases lay between the germline ends. As DNA, the CDR3 is TGCAGCGTTGGGTGGAAGAGCACAGATACGCAGTATTTT. Translation: CSVGWKSTDTQYF.

This chain connects TRBV10-3 to TRBJ2-5, with 12 bases aligning to TRBD1. The length of the CDR3 is 15 residues. J lost 5 bases, V lost 8 bases, and 9 bases had no gene match. Germline V gene data show CDR1 as ENHRY and CDR2 as SYGVKD. In DNA, the CDR3 is TGTGCCATCGGGGACAGGGGGCGCATACGGGAGACCCAGTACTTC. Its translation is CAIGDRGRIRETQYF.

This clonotype was recorded at least ten times. The J gene is TRBJ2-5, the V gene TRBV2, with TRBD2 as a possible D gene (5 bases). The ends were cut back, 7 bases at V and 5 bases at J, with 14 bases in the middle. The CDR3 contains 13 residues. Germline V gene data show CDR1 as SNHLY and CDR2 as FYNNEI. The CDR3 reads CASKPDGGETQYF. CDR3 DNA: TGTGCCAGCAAACCGGACGGCGGGGAGACCCAGTACTTC. Supplemented by reference TRBV2 and TRBJ2-5, the full variable domain reads EPEVTQTPSHQVTQMGQEVILRCVPISNHLYFYWYRQILGQKVEFLVSFYNNEISEKSEIFDDQFSVERPDGSNFTLKIRSTKLEDSAMYFCASKPDGGETQYFGPGTRLLVL.

This chain joins TRBV20-1 and TRBJ2-1, with 10 bases fitting TRBD2. CDR1 DFQATT and CDR2 SNEGSKA come from the germline V gene (reference sequence). CDR3 size: 14 residues. With 5 bases clipped from V and 7 bases from J, the junction kept 8 bases outside the gene matches. The CDR3: CSAGLAGAGNEQFF. The CDR3, as DNA: TGCAGTGCTGGTCTAGCGGGAGCAGGGAATGAGCAGTTCTTC.

This clonotype was counted ten times or more. The rearrangement joins TRBV11-2 to TRBJ2-3; D remains unclear. Trimming removed 4 bases at V and 2 bases at J, with 13 bases between. Per germline, CDR1 SGHAT and CDR2 FQNNGV. This CDR3 spans 15 amino acids. The CDR3 loop reads CASSSQDPTTDTQYF. The CDR3 DNA sequence: TGTGCCAGCAGCTCGCAGGACCCAACCACAGATACGCAGTATTTT.

At least ten counts were recorded for this clonotype. The rearrangement uses TRBV27 and TRBJ2-3; 9 bases are a match to TRBD1. The germline V gene encodes CDR1 MNHEY and CDR2 SMNVEV (reference sequence). The CDR3 covers 16 residues. The ends lost 5 bases at V and 5 bases at J; junction bases unmatched: 11. CDR3 sequence (DNA): TGTGCCAGCAGTCCCTGGACAGGGGCAGGGGGAGATACGCAGTATTTT. This codes for CASSPWTGAGGDTQYF.

The J gene is TRBJ2-1, the V gene TRBV20-1; TRBD2 aligns across 7 bases. With V trimmed by 2 bases and J by 8 bases, 9 bases remained unmatched. The CDR3 runs 14 residues. Per germline, CDR1 DFQATT and CDR2 SNEGSKA (reference sequence). CDR3 nucleotides: TGCAGTGCTAGATGGGGGGAGGGCCCCCATGAGCAGTTCTTC. This gives the protein CSARWGEGPHEQFF.

The chain combines TRBV4-3 with TRBJ2-1; D could derive from TRBD1 or TRBD2 (5 bases each). Deletions cut 0 bases from V and 12 bases from J, with 12 bases between. This CDR3 comprises 13 residues. Germline V gene lookup returns CDR1 LGHNA and CDR2 YSLEER. CDR3 sequence (DNA): TGCGCCAGCAGCCAAGATATGGGGGAGCGGCAGTTCTTC. It is translated as CASSQDMGERQFF.

V gene TRBV2 combines with J gene TRBJ2-1; D gene uncertain. The CDR3 contains 16 residues. With 2 bases removed from V and 6 bases from J, the gap between germline ends came to 17 bases. Germline V lookup: CDR1 SNHLY, CDR2 FYNNEI. In DNA form, the CDR3 reads TGTGCCAGCAGTGAATTTGGGCAGGCCATCGGCAATGAGCAGTTCTTC. This translates into CASSEFGQAIGNEQFF.

This clonotype was observed at least ten times. V gene TRBV6-1 combines with J gene TRBJ1-3, with unresolved D. CDR3 length: 15 amino acids. In germline, CDR1 is MNHNS, CDR2 SASEGT. V was trimmed by 7 bases and J by 2 bases, leaving 15 bases between them. CDR3 amino acids: CASTPTHSTGNTIYF. CDR3 DNA: TGTGCCAGCACCCCGACCCACTCCACTGGAAACACCATATATTTT.